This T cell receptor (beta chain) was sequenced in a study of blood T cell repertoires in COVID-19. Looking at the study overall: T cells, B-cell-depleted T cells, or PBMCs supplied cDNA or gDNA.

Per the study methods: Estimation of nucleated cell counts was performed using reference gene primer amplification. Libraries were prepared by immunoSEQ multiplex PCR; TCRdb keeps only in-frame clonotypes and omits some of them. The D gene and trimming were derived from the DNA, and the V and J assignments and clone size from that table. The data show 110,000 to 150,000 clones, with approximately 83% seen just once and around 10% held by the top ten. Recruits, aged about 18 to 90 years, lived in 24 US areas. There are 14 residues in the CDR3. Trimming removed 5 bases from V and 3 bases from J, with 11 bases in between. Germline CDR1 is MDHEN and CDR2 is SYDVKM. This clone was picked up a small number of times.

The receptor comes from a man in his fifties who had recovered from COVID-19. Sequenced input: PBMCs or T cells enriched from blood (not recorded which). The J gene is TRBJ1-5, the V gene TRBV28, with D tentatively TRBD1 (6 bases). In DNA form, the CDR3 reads TGTGCCAGCAGTCCCGGACAGTCCAATCAGCCCCAGCATTTT. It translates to CASSPGQSNQPQHF.